This T cell receptor beta chain comes out of a study of blood T cell repertoires in COVID-19. Study-level information: Sites across the United States, Italy and Spain contributed samples from acute and convalescent COVID-19.

This clone was seen a single time. Using immunoSEQ multiplex PCR, the repertoire was profiled, and TCRdb retains in-frame clones only, with some absent. The data contain 190,000 or so clones, 85% to 90% of them seen just once; the ten biggest clones take up approximately 2.5%. Sequenced: peripheral blood. The TCR originated in a man aged 35 to 55 with active or convalescent COVID-19.

The DNA for the CDR3 is TGTGCCAGCAGTGGGGGGGCAGGTCTAGGTGAAGCTTTCTTT. Its translation is CASSGGAGLGEAFF. This rearrangement joins TRBV7-6 to TRBJ1-1; possibly TRBD1 for D (6 bases). V dropped 6 bases and J dropped 7 bases, with 18 bases sitting between them. The CDR3 is made up of 14 amino acids. The germline V gene has CDR1 SGHVS and CDR2 FNYEAQ.